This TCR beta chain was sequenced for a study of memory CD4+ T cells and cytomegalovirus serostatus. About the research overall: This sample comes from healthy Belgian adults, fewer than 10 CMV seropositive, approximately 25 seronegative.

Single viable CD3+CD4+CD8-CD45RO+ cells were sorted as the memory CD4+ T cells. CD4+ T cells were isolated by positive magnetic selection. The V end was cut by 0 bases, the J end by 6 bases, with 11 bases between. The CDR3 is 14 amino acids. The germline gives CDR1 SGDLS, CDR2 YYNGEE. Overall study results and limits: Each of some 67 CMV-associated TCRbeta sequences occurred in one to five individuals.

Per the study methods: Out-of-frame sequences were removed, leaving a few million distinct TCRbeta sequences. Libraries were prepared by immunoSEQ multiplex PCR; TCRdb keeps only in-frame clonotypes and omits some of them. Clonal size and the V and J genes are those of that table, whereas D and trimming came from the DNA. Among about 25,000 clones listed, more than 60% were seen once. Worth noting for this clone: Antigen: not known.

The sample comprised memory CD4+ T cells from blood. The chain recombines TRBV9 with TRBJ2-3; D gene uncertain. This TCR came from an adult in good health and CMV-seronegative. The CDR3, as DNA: TGTGCCAGCAGCGTAGGATTTCCGCCGGATACGCAGTATTTT. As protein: CASSVGFPPDTQYF.